The sequence of this TCR beta chain was determined in a study of vaccination and CD4 T cells after COVID-19. Overall study: Median time from second vaccine dose to sampling was less than 85 days (14 to 241). The stimulus for the cells was overlapping spike peptides derived from SARS-CoV-2, HCoV-NL63, HCoV-OC43 and HCoV-229E.

The Oncomine TCR Beta short-read assay was what sequenced the DNA obtained from cultured CD4+ T cells. Someone extracted genomic DNA from cultured CD4+ T cells. TCRdb used MiXCR to reprocess the PCR reads, holding one entry per CDR3 protein. The table lists thousands of distinct CDR3 sequences, roughly three fifths of them singletons. After removal of 4 bases from V and 0 bases from J, the junction contained 3 bases not matched to a gene. Germline V CDR1 and CDR2: MNHNS, SASEGT. The CDR3 covers 15 residues. Treatment specified: roughly 10-day PBMC culture with coronavirus spike peptide pools or control peptides (ViraFEST assay). Gathered ahead of the COVID-19 pandemic (2011-2018) were the CD4+ T cells of the unexposed donor. The ViraFEST method relied on peptide pools to expand antigen-specific T cells, followed by TCR sequencing. With respect to this clonotype: Its antigen is unidentified.

The clonotype comes from a human donor in good health. The chain joins TRBV6-1 to TRBJ2-3; 8 bases are shared with TRBD1. The source material was CD4+ T cells from blood, cultured in vitro. The CDR3 spells CASSARTGSTDTQYF. The CDR3 DNA is TGTGCCAGCAGTGCTCGGACAGGGAGCACAGATACGCAGTATTTT.